The subject of this entry is one T cell receptor (beta chain). What antigen it recognizes has not been identified. Per-nucleotide qualities are absent, and no much larger clonotype sits a single base away. This sample stems from a study of blood T cell repertoires in COVID-19 (TCRdb year 2020). With regard to the full study: Collaborator samples came from the United States, Italy and Spain and covered acute and convalescent phases of COVID-19. The prospective study material was composed of cDNA or gDNA derived from T cells, B-cell-depleted T cells, or PBMCs. The dataset comprised deeply sampled blood TCRbeta repertoires from subjects exposed to, actively infected with, or recovered from COVID-19. The repertoires were made available in a free public database intended to serve as a resource for research on the immune response to SARS-CoV-2. The samples were drawn from two sources: the first 160 participants of the ongoing ImmuneRACE study, and 1,000 to 1,500 subjects contributed by 6 global collaborators. A de-identified subject ID, COVID-19 status, age in years and sex were almost always included in the sample metadata. Where HLA class I and class II types were available, the types were taken from metadata supplied by the sample provider, not from assay-based typing.

The collaborating institutions used their own protocols to collect whole blood in K2EDTA tubes. For TCRbeta analysis, collaborator samples were shipped as frozen whole blood, as isolated PBMCs, or as DNA extracted from either sample type. The immunoSEQ Assay, a bias-controlled multiplex PCR, was used to amplify TCRbeta CDR3 regions from genomic DNA. In the authors' own workflow: Nucleated cell counts per sample were estimated from amplification of reference gene primers within the assay. To quantify the absolute abundance of each unique TCRbeta CDR3 rearrangement, sequence reads were collapsed and filtered. For each sample, productive Simpson clonality was calculated as the square root of Simpson's diversity index over productive rearrangements. TCRdb took over this immuneACCESS table, retaining in-frame rearrangements with V and J assigned. Such tables are incomplete; in checked studies, under half of the missing clones stem from an unresolved V gene, and the remainder is unexplained. From that table come the V and J calls and clone size; the DNA was used to work out D and trimming. Counted in this sample were approximately 200,000 clones; around 83% of them appeared once. The ten biggest clones cover around 6.8% of the sample.

Broad study findings and their caveats: The amount of clinical and demographic metadata varied by source and participant and was provided uncurated.

The junction shows trimming of 4 bases on V and 0 bases on J, and the gene matches do not reach 5 bases of it. The CDR3 numbers 16 residues from cysteine through phenylalanine. This entry keeps only the CDR3 DNA: 48 bases, framed from base 1. The TCR comes from a woman between 45 and 65 years old with acute or convalescent COVID-19. Sequencing was carried out using peripheral blood. The sequence links TRBV5-7 to TRBJ2-3; 10 bases in the junction line up with TRBD2. TRBV5-7 is labeled an ORF, and its function is uncertain. The CDR3 protein is CASSGSGGRSTDTQYF. The nucleotide sequence is TGTGCCAGCAGCGGTAGCGGGGGGCGAAGCACAGATACGCAGTATTTT.